This T cell receptor beta chain was retrieved from a study of T cells in Graves' hyperthyroidism and ophthalmopathy. Using 10 ml of fresh peripheral blood, PBMCs were prepared. Amplification targeted TCR beta CDR3 regions from RNA transcripts. A set of HTBI primers served as the primers for a first-round RT-PCR of the TCR CDR3. TCRdb reanalysed the multiplex PCR reads using MiXCR and keeps one entry per CDR3 protein. The sample has about 600,000 distinct CDR3 sequences; more than 15% are singletons. Per the germline V gene, CDR1 is SGHRS and CDR2 is YFSETQ. This CDR3 spans 14 amino acids. V was trimmed by 0 bases and J by 8 bases, leaving 11 bases between them. The study, taken as a whole, reports: Classification by a 13 V-J model distinguished ophthalmopathy from stable hyperthyroidism. Most thyroid clonotypes expanded above 0.001 were also detected in blood.

This clonotype has more than one count but fewer than ten. Its antigen is undetermined. The source is a woman aged 40 to 50 with Graves' ophthalmopathy. This chain uses TRBV5-1 with TRBJ1-4; the D gene is possibly TRBD1 (6 bases). Specimen: blood. CDR3 sequence reads: CASSLAGAPEKLFF. CDR3 bases: TGCGCCAGCAGCTTGGCGGGGGCGCCGGAAAAACTGTTTTTT.